This entry lists 15 T cell receptor beta chains sequenced from one sample in a study of T cell clonotyping in hematopoietic cell transplantation. Profiling relied on immunoSEQ multiplex PCR, and the TCRdb table lists in-frame clones only, not all of them. The table shows about 41,000 clones, with 95% occurring only once. Specimen: peripheral blood mononuclear cells. The receptors come from a man aged 25-45 years in good health. Some clones in this sample may be carry-over from other donors' samples.

The CDR3 is CASAHEDTGELFF. DNA of the CDR3: TGTGCTAGTGCTCACGAGGACACCGGGGAGCTGTTTTTT. The V call is TRBV12-5, the J call TRBJ2-2; D is ambiguous. CDR1 is LGHNT and CDR2 is FRNRAP in the germline V gene. This CDR3 has 13 amino acids. Trimming cost V 7 bases and J 3 bases, with 9 bases left between them. Based on the CDR3 plus reference TRBV12-5 and TRBJ2-2, the full variable domain is DARVTQTPRHKVTEMGQEVTMRCQPILGHNTVFWYRQTMMQGLELLAYFRNRAPLDDSGMPKDRFSAEMPDATLATLKIQPSEPRDSAVYFCASAHEDTGELFFGEGSRLTVL.

The chain joins TRBV30 to TRBJ2-1; D call uncertain. CDR3 length: 15 amino acids. The germline CDR1 and CDR2 sequences are GTSNPN and SVGIG (reference sequence). V was cut by 0 bases and J by 5 bases, with 14 bases left in between. The DNA for the CDR3 is TGTGCCTGGAGTGTACTGGGTCGGCTCAACAATGAGCAGTTCTTC. Its translation is CAWSVLGRLNNEQFF.

The genes are TRBV4-1 and TRBJ2-1, with 7 bases lining up with TRBD2. Unmatched junction bases numbered 5, after V lost 1 base and J lost 5 bases. Germline V gene data show CDR1 as MGHRA and CDR2 as YSYEKL. The CDR3 spans 15 residues. The CDR3 reads CASSQAPSGNNEQFF. DNA of the CDR3: TGCGCCAGCAGCCAAGCCCCTAGCGGCAACAATGAGCAGTTCTTC.

The rearrangement links TRBV6-5 to TRBJ2-7; D uncertain. The CDR3 has 14 residues. V lost 5 bases and J 0 bases, leaving 11 bases between the germline ends. The germline V gene encodes CDR1 MNHEY and CDR2 SVGAGI. This chain's CDR3 is CASSPGFSSYEQYF. Here the CDR3 DNA reads TGTGCCAGCAGTCCAGGATTCTCCTCCTACGAGCAGTACTTC.

The V and J genes are TRBV5-4 and TRBJ1-6, with a possible D match to TRBD1 (6 bases). This CDR3 comprises 14 residues. Germline lookup yields CDR1 SGHNT and CDR2 YYREEE (reference sequence). V lost 0 bases and J lost 10, with 11 bases in between. In nucleotides, the CDR3 is TGTGCCAGCAGCTTGGACAGGGCGGCATCACCCCTCCACTTT. This encodes CASSLDRAASPLHF.

The chain uses TRBV6-5 and TRBJ2-2; no clear D gene. The CDR3 sequence is 15 residues long. The germline V and J ends were trimmed by 6 bases and 0 bases, with 11 bases remaining between them. CDR1 MNHEY and CDR2 SVGAGI come from the germline V gene. The DNA for the CDR3 is TGTGCCAGCAGCCAACCGGCAGCGAACACCGGGGAGCTGTTTTTT. It specifies CASSQPAANTGELFF.

The rearrangement joins TRBV6-6 to TRBJ2-1; the D gene is possibly TRBD2 (6 bases). The CDR3 contains 15 residues. Germline lookup yields CDR1 MNHNY and CDR2 SVGAGI (reference sequence). Trimming removed 2 bases from V and 6 bases from J, with 14 bases in between. The CDR3 region is CASSYGIAVGNEQFF. In DNA form, the CDR3 reads TGTGCCAGCAGTTACGGGATAGCGGTGGGCAATGAGCAGTTCTTC.

The V and J genes are TRBV11-3 and TRBJ2-1; 14 nucleotides agree with TRBD2. The germline V gene has CDR1 SGHNT and CDR2 YENEEA. After removal of 3 bases from V and 7 bases from J, the junction contained 5 bases not matched to a gene. CDR3 length: 16 residues. CDR3 sequence: CASSLSTSGGANEQFF. DNA for the CDR3: TGTGCCAGCAGCTTGTCGACTAGCGGGGGGGCGAATGAGCAGTTCTTC.

This rearrangement joins TRBV30 to TRBJ2-7, with D perhaps TRBD1 (5 bases). This CDR3 comprises 13 residues. V was clipped by 2 bases and J by 5 bases, with 13 bases between them. The germline gives CDR1 GTSNPN, CDR2 SVGIG (reference sequence). The CDR3 reads CAWSPQGPNEQYF. DNA for the CDR3: TGTGCCTGGAGTCCTCAGGGCCCGAACGAGCAGTACTTC. The complete variable domain, with remaining parts taken from reference TRBV30 and TRBJ2-7, reads SQTIHQWPATLVQPVGSPLSLECTVEGTSNPNLYWYRQAAGRGLQLLFYSVGIGQISSEVPQNLSASRPQDRQFILSSKKLLLSDSGFYLCAWSPQGPNEQYFGPGTRLTVT.

The V gene is TRBV27, the J gene TRBJ1-3; possibly TRBD1 for D (6 bases). The CDR3 runs 14 residues. The germline V gene has CDR1 MNHEY and CDR2 SMNVEV (reference sequence). Trimming stripped 6 bases from V and 2 bases from J, with 11 bases between. Here the CDR3 DNA reads TGTGCCAGCAGATTGGACAGAACTGGAAACACCATATATTTT. Amino acid sequence: CASRLDRTGNTIYF.

V gene TRBV10-1 combines with J gene TRBJ2-2; no clear D gene. The CDR3 contains 14 residues. V was trimmed by 4 bases and J by 0 bases, leaving 6 bases between them. Per germline, CDR1 WNHNN and CDR2 SYGVQD (reference sequence). The CDR3 reads CASSGAANTGELFF. In DNA, the CDR3 is TGCGCCAGCAGTGGAGCAGCGAACACCGGGGAGCTGTTTTTT.

The rearrangement joins TRBV6-5 to TRBJ1-2; D may be TRBD1 (5 bases). Germline loops: CDR1 MNHEY, CDR2 SVGAGI. The germline V and J ends were trimmed by 7 bases and 5 bases, with 17 bases remaining between them. This CDR3 is 14 amino acids long. The DNA of the CDR3 is TGTGCCAGCACCCACTCTCCGGGGGGGTATGGCTACACCTTC. This translates into CASTHSPGGYGYTF.

The genes are TRBV5-1 and TRBJ2-5, with D perhaps assigned TRBD1 or TRBD2 (5 bases each). Germline V gene data show CDR1 as SGHRS and CDR2 as YFSETQ. V dropped 1 base and J dropped 4 bases, with 14 bases sitting between them. This CDR3 has 15 amino acids. CDR3 nucleotide sequence: TGCGCCAGCAGCTTGTCTGCAGGGACCACAGAGACCCAGTACTTC. As protein: CASSLSAGTTETQYF. The complete variable domain, with remaining parts taken from reference TRBV5-1 and TRBJ2-5, reads KAGVTQTPRYLIKTRGQQVTLSCSPISGHRSVSWYQQTPGQGLQFLFEYFSETQRNKGNFPGRFSGRQFSNSRSEMNVSTLELGDSALYLCASSLSAGTTETQYFGPGTRLLVL.

This chain links TRBV9 with TRBJ2-1; 8 bases map to TRBD2. This CDR3 has 15 residues. Germline V lookup: CDR1 SGDLS, CDR2 YYNGEE. The junction had 8 bases not matched to a gene; V was cut back by 3 bases and J by 6 bases. CDR3 DNA: TGTGCCAGCAGCGACAGCGGGAGATTCCCCAATGAGCAGTTCTTC. Its protein product is CASSDSGRFPNEQFF.

The chain joins TRBV5-1 to TRBJ1-1, with unresolved D. This CDR3 is 12 amino acids long. Deletions cut 4 bases from V and 8 bases from J, with 12 bases between. Germline values: CDR1 SGHRS, CDR2 YFSETQ. In nucleotides, the CDR3 is TGCGCCAGCAGCCTGGAATTAGGCGAAGCTTTCTTT. As protein: CASSLELGEAFF. Full variable domain (missing parts from reference TRBV5-1 and TRBJ1-1): KAGVTQTPRYLIKTRGQQVTLSCSPISGHRSVSWYQQTPGQGLQFLFEYFSETQRNKGNFPGRFSGRQFSNSRSEMNVSTLELGDSALYLCASSLELGEAFFGQGTRLTVV.